One and the same sample provided the 30 T cell receptor beta chains below, sequenced in a study of early T cells in non-severe SARS-CoV-2 infection. Via MiXCR, TCRdb re-called the 5' RACE reads, giving one row per CDR3 protein. This table holds 30,000 to 45,000 distinct CDR3 sequences, about 3.9% found once. Sequencing was done on a sample of whole blood. Receptors were obtained from an adult who was a healthcare worker with PCR-confirmed SARS-CoV-2 infection or an uninfected control (not recorded which).

A single count supports this clonotype. A much larger clone sits a single nucleotide away, making a read error possible. J is TRBJ2-7 and V is TRBV20-1, with a tentative D call TRBD2 (5 bases). The CDR3 is 12 residues long. Germline loops: CDR1 DFQATT, CDR2 SNEGSKA (reference sequence). Deletions cut 7 bases from V and 6 bases from J, with 16 bases between. The CDR3 reads CSGGSNTFEQYF. DNA for the CDR3: TGCAGTGGAGGGTCGAACACCTTCGAGCAGTACTTC.

The table lists this clonotype with a count of one. Since a much larger clone is just one base distant, this may be a read error. This sequence joins TRBV6-2 or TRBV6-3 and TRBJ2-4; D gene ambiguous. The germline V gene encodes CDR1 MNHEY and CDR2 SVGEGT. The CDR3 is 14 amino acids. Trimming removed 10 bases at V and 1 base at J, with 14 bases between. DNA for the CDR3: TGTGCCAACACCGTAGTAGGCGCCAAAAACATTCAGTACTTC. Translating it yields CANTVVGAKNIQYF.

This clonotype was detected many times. CDR3: CASRRQGDAGELFF. CDR3 coding DNA: TGTGCCAGCAGGCGACAGGGGGACGCCGGGGAGCTGTTTTTT. The chain employs TRBV6-2 or TRBV6-3 and TRBJ2-2, with 9 positions matching TRBD1. The CDR3 has 14 amino acids. Germline assignment: CDR1 MNHEY and CDR2 SVGEGT. V was clipped by 6 bases and J by 6 bases; unmatched bases: 5.

The chain is built from TRBV28 and TRBJ2-1; tentatively, D is TRBD1 (5 bases). Germline CDR1 is MDHEN and CDR2 is SYDVKM. The CDR3 runs 16 residues. V lost 6 bases and J 4 bases, leaving 19 bases between the germline ends. The CDR3 here is CASRPNRITIYNEQFF. DNA of the CDR3: TGTGCCAGCAGACCCAACAGGATAACCATTTACAATGAGCAGTTCTTC.

This clonotype was seen many times. The chain employs TRBV12-3 or TRBV12-4 and TRBJ2-2; possibly TRBD1 or TRBD2 for D (6 bases each). Trimming left V 7 bases short and J 3 bases short, with 15 bases between. This CDR3 spans 15 amino acids. CDR3 sequence: CASTLLGGHTGELFF. The CDR3 coding sequence is TGTGCCAGCACCTTACTAGGGGGGCACACCGGGGAGCTGTTTTTT.

This clonotype was counted many times. The genes are TRBV12-3 or TRBV12-4 and TRBJ2-1, with 7 nucleotides matching TRBD1. CDR3 length: 18 amino acids. V lost 5 bases and J lost 2; bases outside the gene matches: 15. The CDR3 nucleotides are TGTGCCAGCAGTCAGACCAACAGAGACAGGGCCCCCTACAATGAGCAGTTCTTC. As protein: CASSQTNRDRAPYNEQFF.

The gene calls are TRBV29-1 and TRBJ1-1, with unresolved D. The germline V gene has CDR1 SQVTM and CDR2 ANQGSEA. Trimming stripped 2 bases from V and 6 bases from J, with 4 bases between. The CDR3 is made up of 10 amino acids. DNA of the CDR3: TGCAGCGTTGAACAGCCTGAAGCTTTCTTT. Translation: CSVEQPEAFF.

This clonotype has a count of ten or more. The CDR3 reads CASSPGLANQETQYF. For the CDR3, the DNA is TGTGCCAGCAGCCCGGGACTAGCGAATCAAGAGACCCAGTACTTC. V is TRBV7-3 and J is TRBJ2-5; TRBD2 agrees at 10 bases. J lost 2 bases, V lost 5 bases, and 5 bases had no gene match. The germline CDR1 and CDR2 sequences are SGHTA and FQGTGA. The CDR3 loop spans 15 amino acids.

This clonotype was found many times. The V and J genes are TRBV3-1 and TRBJ1-4; no definite D call. From germline, CDR1 is LGHDT and CDR2 YNNKEL (reference sequence). This CDR3 is built from 16 residues. V was clipped by 3 bases and J by 8 bases, with 19 bases between them. This chain's CDR3 is CASSQRSGVGYEKLFF. DNA for the CDR3: TGTGCCAGCAGCCAGAGATCAGGAGTAGGTTACGAAAAACTGTTTTTT.

The rearrangement uses TRBV18 and TRBJ2-2, with a tentative D call TRBD1 (5 bases). V lost 3 bases, J lost 4 bases, and 18 bases lay in between. The CDR3 is made up of 17 amino acids. Per germline, CDR1 KGHSH and CDR2 LQKENI. As DNA, the CDR3 is TGTGCCAGCTCACCGGTCACGTTCCAACAGGCCACCGGGGAGCTGTTTTTT. This encodes CASSPVTFQQATGELFF.

This sequence joins TRBV4-1 and TRBJ2-5, with TRBD2 as a possible D gene (5 bases). The CDR3 is 15 amino acids. Germline CDR1 is MGHRA and CDR2 is YSYEKL. Trimming pared 3 bases from V and 3 bases from J, leaving 14 bases between. The CDR3 DNA follows: TGCGCCAGCAGCCAGACCTGGACTCCCGAAGAGACCCAGTACTTC. Residues: CASSQTWTPEETQYF.

The rearrangement links TRBV20-1 to TRBJ2-2; possibly TRBD2 for D (6 bases). The CDR3 consists of 13 residues. V was pared by 2 bases and J by 4 bases, with 8 bases between. CDR1 DFQATT and CDR2 SNEGSKA come from the germline V gene (reference sequence). The CDR3 is CSARPAGTGELFF. Written as DNA, the CDR3 is TGCAGTGCTAGACCAGCGGGCACCGGGGAGCTGTTTTTT.

The V call is TRBV7-3, the J call TRBJ2-3, with D possibly being TRBD2 (6 bases). The CDR3 has 15 residues. Germline CDR1 SGHTA, CDR2 FQGTGA. The V gene lost 8 bases and the J gene lost 6 bases, with 21 bases spanning the gap. CDR3 region: CASSIGPGVTDTQYF. The CDR3 DNA follows: TGTGCCAGCTCCATCGGGCCGGGAGTAACGGATACGCAGTATTTT.

This clonotype was observed at least ten times. This sequence joins TRBV12-3 or TRBV12-4 and TRBJ2-2; D unresolved. The CDR3 spans 11 residues. V lost 7 bases to trimming and J lost 6 bases, with 6 bases between them. The CDR3, as DNA: TGTGCCAGCACCCGACCCGGGGAGCTGTTTTTT. It specifies CASTRPGELFF.

This clonotype has ten or more counts. The chain is built from TRBV15 and TRBJ1-1; no clear D. This CDR3 contains 15 residues. V was pared by 4 bases and J by 1 base, with 13 bases between. Germline V lookup: CDR1 LNHNV, CDR2 YYDKDF (reference sequence). DNA for the CDR3: TGTGCCACCAGCAATCTTATTCGGGGGAACACTGAAGCTTTCTTT. The encoded protein is CATSNLIRGNTEAFF.

This chain joins TRBV11-2 and TRBJ2-2, with 11 nucleotides matching TRBD2. V dropped 6 bases and J dropped 5; count of bases not matched to a gene: 5. Germline CDR1 is SGHAT and CDR2 is FQNNGV. This CDR3 is built from 15 residues. The chain's CDR3 is CASRTIAGGTGELFF. The CDR3 bases are TGTGCCAGCAGGACGATAGCGGGAGGGACCGGGGAGCTGTTTTTT.

This clonotype was found many times. The V gene is TRBV29-1, the J gene TRBJ1-2, with TRBD1 identical over 7 bases. This CDR3 is built from 12 residues. With V trimmed by 7 bases and J by 0 bases, 2 bases remained unmatched. CDR1 is SQVTM, CDR2 ANQGSEA, per germline. The CDR3 DNA follows: TGCAGCGCCGGGACAGCTAACTATGGCTACACCTTC. Translated: CSAGTANYGYTF.

This clonotype was detected only a few times. The chain couples TRBV4-3 to TRBJ2-3, with TRBD1 as a possible D gene (6 bases). This CDR3 contains 17 residues. The V gene lost 0 bases and the J gene lost 0 bases, with 13 bases spanning the gap. Germline CDR1 reads LGHNA; CDR2 reads YSLEER. The CDR3 reads CASSQDLGALSTDTQYF. The CDR3, as DNA: TGCGCCAGCAGCCAAGATCTGGGGGCACTTAGCACAGATACGCAGTATTTT.

Many counts were recorded for this clonotype. V is TRBV28 and J is TRBJ2-3; 7 nucleotides line up with TRBD1. The CDR3 loop spans 15 amino acids. Trimming removed 8 bases from V and 2 bases from J; junction bases left unmatched: 10. Germline V gene lookup returns CDR1 MDHEN and CDR2 SYDVKM. The CDR3 region is CASRAGQAHTDTQYF. Here the CDR3 DNA reads TGTGCCAGCCGGGCCGGACAGGCACACACAGATACGCAGTATTTT.

This clonotype was picked up a small number of times. The chain recombines TRBV5-3 with TRBJ1-1; D may be TRBD1 (6 bases). TRBV5-3 qualifies as an ORF whose function is uncertain. CDR3 length: 14 amino acids. Trimming took 2 bases from V and 2 from J, leaving 10 bases between them. The CDR3 DNA follows: TGTGCCAGAAGCTTTAGGACAGATAACACTGAAGCTTTCTTT. Protein sequence: CARSFRTDNTEAFF.

The table lists this clonotype with many counts. CDR3 in amino acids: CATSSGDDRGYGYTF. As DNA, the CDR3 is TGTGCCACCAGTAGCGGGGACGACCGTGGGTATGGCTACACCTTC. The rearrangement uses TRBV24-1 and TRBJ1-2, with TRBD1 as a possible D gene (5 bases). Trimming shortened V by 6 bases and J by 5 bases, and 18 bases separated the two germline ends. The germline CDR1 and CDR2 sequences are KGHDR and SFDVKD. The CDR3 runs 15 residues.

In its sample, this clonotype was seen many times. The chain combines TRBV12-3 or TRBV12-4 with TRBJ2-1; D perhaps matches TRBD2 (6 bases). The ends were cut back, 5 bases at V and 4 bases at J, with 15 bases in the middle. This CDR3 is 15 amino acids long. CDR3 sequence (DNA): TGTGCCAGCAGTCCACCCAGGACTATTTACAATGAGCAGTTCTTC. This gives the protein CASSPPRTIYNEQFF.

This clonotype was picked up many times. V usage is TRBV30 and J usage is TRBJ1-6, with no clear D. V gave up 0 bases and J gave up 0 bases, with 6 bases separating them. The CDR3 has 15 amino acids. The V gene's germline CDR1 is GTSNPN and CDR2 SVGIG (reference sequence). CDR3 protein: CAWSVASSYNSPLHF. The CDR3 DNA reads as TGTGCCTGGAGTGTGGCGAGCTCCTATAATTCACCCCTCCACTTT.

V and J are TRBV7-2 and TRBJ2-1, with 11 positions matching TRBD2. The germline V gene encodes CDR1 SGHTA and CDR2 FQGNSA. With V trimmed by 2 bases and J by 9 bases, 15 bases remained unmatched. The CDR3 has 18 residues. This CDR3 is CASSLLSPFSGRAFEQFF. In nucleotides, the CDR3 is TGTGCCAGCAGCTTACTATCGCCGTTTAGCGGGAGGGCCTTTGAGCAGTTCTTC.

By share, this clonotype ranks as medium-sized (0.01 to 0.1%). The chain joins TRBV7-2 to TRBJ2-2; no reliable D call. Trimming shortened V by 7 bases and J by 3 bases, and 12 bases separated the two germline ends. Germline loops: CDR1 SGHTA, CDR2 FQGNSA. The CDR3 sequence is 14 residues long. The CDR3 nucleotides read TGTGCCAGCACCACCAGGATGGACACCGGGGAGCTGTTTTTT. Translated, it gives CASTTRMDTGELFF.

At least ten counts were recorded for this clonotype. The chain links TRBV4-3 to TRBJ2-7; 13 positions match TRBD2. This CDR3 comprises 16 residues. The V gene's germline CDR1 is LGHNA and CDR2 YSLEER. Losses at the gene ends were 0 bases for V and 5 bases for J; bases not matched to a gene: 4. The CDR3 spells CASSQDATSGRNEQYF. The CDR3 nucleotides read TGCGCCAGCAGCCAAGATGCGACTAGCGGGAGGAACGAGCAGTACTTC.

This clonotype has at least ten counts. The chain employs TRBV4-3 and TRBJ2-3; D not resolved. The germline V gene encodes CDR1 LGHNA and CDR2 YSLEER. V was cut by 0 bases and J by 2 bases, with 12 bases left in between. The CDR3 is 16 residues long. This chain's CDR3 is CASSQEWSSYTDTQYF. The CDR3 nucleotides are TGCGCCAGCAGCCAAGAGTGGAGTTCCTACACAGATACGCAGTATTTT.

This clonotype has ten or more counts. The chain couples TRBV3-1 to TRBJ2-5; perhaps TRBD2 as D (6 bases). Trimming pared 1 base from V and 4 bases from J, leaving 13 bases between. The CDR3 covers 15 residues. CDR1 is LGHDT and CDR2 is YNNKEL in the germline V gene (reference sequence). The CDR3 loop reads CASSQAPGTRETQYF. The CDR3, as DNA: TGTGCCAGCAGCCAAGCTCCCGGGACTCGAGAGACCCAGTACTTC.

This clonotype showed up many times. CDR3 nucleotides: TGTGCCACCAGTGACGGGACGACTCGATTCGTGCAGTTCTTC. Residues: CATSDGTTRFVQFF. This chain uses TRBV24-1 with TRBJ2-1, with D possibly called TRBD1 or TRBD2 (5 bases each). The CDR3 is 14 amino acids. Germline V lookup: CDR1 KGHDR, CDR2 SFDVKD. V dropped 4 bases and J dropped 12 bases, with 18 bases sitting between them.

This clonotype was seen many times. The chain employs TRBV6-6 and TRBJ2-7, with no clear D. CDR3 length equals 14 residues. V was cut by 3 bases and J by 6 bases, with 15 bases left in between. CDR1 and CDR2 from the germline V gene are MNHNY and SVGAGI (reference sequence). This CDR3 is CASSYPEIVVEQYF. DNA of the CDR3: TGTGCCAGCAGTTATCCGGAAATAGTGGTCGAGCAGTACTTC.